This passage covers 9 T cell receptor beta chains from one sample sequenced in a study of identical twins. TCRdb used MiXCR to reprocess the 5' RACE reads, holding one entry per CDR3 protein. The data contain hundreds of thousands of distinct CDR3 sequences, less than 10% of them singletons. The sequenced sample consisted of memory (CD45RO+) T cells sorted from blood. These receptors were obtained from a woman under 30 in good health.

The chain has TRBV10-3 and TRBJ1-1; possible D gene TRBD1, 5 bases. This CDR3 comprises 17 residues. CDR1 is ENHRY and CDR2 is SYGVKD in the germline V gene. V shed 4 bases and J shed 8 bases, with 26 bases lying between them. In nucleotides, the CDR3 is TGTGCCATCAGTGTTGAACCGGGACGGCCGAATTATAGCGAAGCTTTCTTT. Encoded protein: CAISVEPGRPNYSEAFF.

This clonotype was picked up many times. This chain links TRBV20-1 with TRBJ2-3; D is unresolved. Trimming cost V 0 bases and J 7 bases, with 11 bases left between them. CDR1 and CDR2 from the germline V gene are DFQATT and SNEGSKA (reference sequence). This CDR3 comprises 13 residues. CDR3 in DNA: TGCAGTGCTAGAGATTATAACGGAAATACGCAGTATTTT. Amino acids: CSARDYNGNTQYF.

The rearrangement links TRBV24-1 to TRBJ1-1; TRBD1 agrees at 7 bases. V shed 4 bases and J 8 bases; nucleotides not matched to a gene: 6. This CDR3 is built from 13 residues. In germline, CDR1 is KGHDR, CDR2 SFDVKD. The CDR3, as DNA: TGTGCCACCAGTGACTCTCGACAGGGCGAAGCTTTCTTT. It yields the protein CATSDSRQGEAFF.

The table lists this clonotype with a few counts. V usage is TRBV3-1 and J usage is TRBJ2-7; 7 bases are shared with TRBD2. The CDR3 has 15 residues. With 4 bases clipped from V and 0 bases from J, the junction kept 6 bases outside the gene matches. Germline V gene sequence: CDR1 LGHDT, CDR2 YNNKEL (reference sequence). The CDR3 loop reads CASSPTAGRSYEQYF. The CDR3 nucleotides read TGTGCCAGCAGCCCCACAGCGGGACGCTCCTACGAGCAGTACTTC.

In this sample, this clonotype turned up a few times. This chain uses TRBV7-2 with TRBJ1-1; D gene uncertain. Germline V gene data show CDR1 as SGHTA and CDR2 as FQGNSA. There are 11 residues in the CDR3. Trimming stripped 2 bases from V and 8 bases from J, with 6 bases between. CDR3 loop: CASSLTREAFF. The CDR3 region has the DNA TGTGCCAGCAGCTTAACAAGAGAAGCTTTCTTT.

V and J are TRBV20-1 and TRBJ2-7; 7 nucleotides agree with TRBD1. Germline CDR1 is DFQATT and CDR2 is SNEGSKA (reference sequence). CDR3 size: 14 residues. Unmatched junction bases numbered 9, after V lost 6 bases and J lost 1 base. Here the CDR3 reads CSAGGQDTSYEQYF. CDR3 nucleotide sequence: TGCAGTGCGGGCGGACAGGACACGTCCTACGAGCAGTACTTC.

This clonotype was counted many times. The chain links TRBV29-1 to TRBJ2-6; D might be TRBD2 (5 bases). Germline-derived CDR1 and CDR2 are SQVTM and ANQGSEA. This CDR3 spans 13 amino acids. Trimming took off 4 bases at V and 4 bases at J, with 8 bases between the two ends. CDR3 amino acids: CSVAGKGANVLTF. The CDR3 coding sequence is TGCAGCGTTGCGGGGAAGGGGGCCAACGTCCTGACTTTC.

The J gene is TRBJ2-1, the V gene TRBV20-1; TRBD2 aligns across 10 bases. CDR1 DFQATT and CDR2 SNEGSKA come from the germline V gene (reference sequence). Trimming at V came to 0 bases and at J to 4 bases, leaving 9 bases not matched to a gene. The CDR3 covers 17 residues. The CDR3 loop reads CSARDPGLAETYNEQFF. CDR3 sequence (DNA): TGCAGTGCTAGAGACCCTGGACTAGCGGAGACATACAATGAGCAGTTCTTC.

This clonotype turned up a few times. The rearrangement uses TRBV10-3 and TRBJ1-5; possibly TRBD1 for D (5 bases). The CDR3 covers 12 residues. Germline CDR1 and CDR2: ENHRY and SYGVKD. V lost 6 bases to trimming and J lost 4 bases, with 7 bases between them. The CDR3 loop reads CAIRGDNQPQHF. Written as DNA, the CDR3 is TGTGCCATCAGGGGGGATAATCAGCCCCAGCATTTT.